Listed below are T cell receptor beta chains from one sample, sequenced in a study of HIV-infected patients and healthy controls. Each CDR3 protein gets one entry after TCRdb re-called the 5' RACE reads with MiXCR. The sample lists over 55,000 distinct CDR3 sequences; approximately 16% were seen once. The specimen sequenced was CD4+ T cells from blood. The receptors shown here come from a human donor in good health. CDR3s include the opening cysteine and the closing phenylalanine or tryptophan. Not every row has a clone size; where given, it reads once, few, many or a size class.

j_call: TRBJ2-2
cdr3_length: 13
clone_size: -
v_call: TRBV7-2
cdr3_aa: CASSQTLAEELFF

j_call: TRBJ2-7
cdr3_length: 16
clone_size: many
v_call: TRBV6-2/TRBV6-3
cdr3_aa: CASSKNPGQSSYEQYF

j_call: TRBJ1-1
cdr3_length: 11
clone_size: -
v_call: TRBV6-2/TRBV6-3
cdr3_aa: CASSVDPEAFF

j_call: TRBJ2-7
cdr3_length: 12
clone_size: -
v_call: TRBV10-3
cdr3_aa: CAISDTIYEQYF

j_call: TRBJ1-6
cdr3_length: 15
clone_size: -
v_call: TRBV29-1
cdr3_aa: CSARSEGGLNSPLHF

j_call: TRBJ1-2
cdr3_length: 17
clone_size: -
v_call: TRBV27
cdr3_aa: CASSSAGTGGSIYGYTF

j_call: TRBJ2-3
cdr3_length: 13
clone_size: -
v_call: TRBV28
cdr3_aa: CATSVPSTDTQYF

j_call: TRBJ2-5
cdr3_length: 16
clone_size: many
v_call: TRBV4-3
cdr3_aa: CASSRQGGLAQETQYF

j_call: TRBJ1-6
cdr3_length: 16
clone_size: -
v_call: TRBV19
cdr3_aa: CASREYGTTVASPLHF

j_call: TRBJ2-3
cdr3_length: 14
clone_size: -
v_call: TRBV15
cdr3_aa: CATSSRDYTDTQYF

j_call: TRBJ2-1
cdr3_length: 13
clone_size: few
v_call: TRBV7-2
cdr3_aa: CASSRLVRDEQFF

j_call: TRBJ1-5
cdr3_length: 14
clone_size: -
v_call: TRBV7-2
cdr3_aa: CASSLGQNNQPQHF

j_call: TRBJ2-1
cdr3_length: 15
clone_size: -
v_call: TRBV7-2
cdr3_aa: CASSSRTRGYNEQFF

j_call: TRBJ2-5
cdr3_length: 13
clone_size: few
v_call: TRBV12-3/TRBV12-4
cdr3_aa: CASSLTNQETQYF

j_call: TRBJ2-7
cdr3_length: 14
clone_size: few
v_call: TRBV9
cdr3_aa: CASSVIAGRGEQYF

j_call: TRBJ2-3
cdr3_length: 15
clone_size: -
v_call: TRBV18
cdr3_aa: CASSRDRATTDTQYF

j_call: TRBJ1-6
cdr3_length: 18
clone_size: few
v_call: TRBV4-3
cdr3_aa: CASSQDSPQGVRNSPLHF

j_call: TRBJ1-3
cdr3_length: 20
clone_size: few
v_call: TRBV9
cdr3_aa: CASSVVMFRASSDSGNTIYF

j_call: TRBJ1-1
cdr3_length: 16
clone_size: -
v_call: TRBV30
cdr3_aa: CAWVRDRVSVNTEAFF

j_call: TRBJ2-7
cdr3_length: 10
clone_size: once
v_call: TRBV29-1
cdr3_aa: CSAGTYEQYF

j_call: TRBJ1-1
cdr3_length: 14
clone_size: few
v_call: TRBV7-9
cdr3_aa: CASGYGQLNTEAFF

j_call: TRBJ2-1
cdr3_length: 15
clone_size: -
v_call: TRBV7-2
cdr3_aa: CASSPGTSVYNEQFF

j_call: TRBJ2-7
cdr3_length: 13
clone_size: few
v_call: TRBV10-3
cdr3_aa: CAISEGPTYEQYF

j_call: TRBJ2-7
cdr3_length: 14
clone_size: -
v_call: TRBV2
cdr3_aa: CASSEQLVPSEQYF

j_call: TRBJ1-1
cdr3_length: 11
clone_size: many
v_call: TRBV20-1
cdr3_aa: CSAPWGRGAFF

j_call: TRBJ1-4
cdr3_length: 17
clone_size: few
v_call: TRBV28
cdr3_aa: CASSPQTGGITNEKLFF

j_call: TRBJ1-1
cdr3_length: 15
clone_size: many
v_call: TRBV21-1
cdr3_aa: CASSNDRAGNTEAFF

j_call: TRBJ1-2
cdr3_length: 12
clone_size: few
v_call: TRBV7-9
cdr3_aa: CASSSTMEGYTF

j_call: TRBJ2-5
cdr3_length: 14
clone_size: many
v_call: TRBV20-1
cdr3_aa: CSARVGGASETQYF

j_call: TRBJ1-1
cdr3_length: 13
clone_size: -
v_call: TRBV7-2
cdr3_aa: CASSLGNRFEAFF

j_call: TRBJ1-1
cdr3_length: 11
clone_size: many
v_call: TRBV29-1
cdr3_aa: CSVGRGSYAFF

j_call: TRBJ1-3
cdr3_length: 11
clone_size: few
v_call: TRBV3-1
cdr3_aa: CASSHKNTIYF

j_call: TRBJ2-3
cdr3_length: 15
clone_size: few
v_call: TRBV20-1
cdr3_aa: CSAISIYRRGDTQYF

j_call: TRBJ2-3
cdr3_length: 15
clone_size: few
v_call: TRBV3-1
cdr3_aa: CASSQDRWGRDTQYF

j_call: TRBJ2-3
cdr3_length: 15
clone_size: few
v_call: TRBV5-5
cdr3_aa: CASSWGGTSTDTQYF

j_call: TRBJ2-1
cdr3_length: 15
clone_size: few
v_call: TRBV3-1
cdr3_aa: CASSPRTGDHNEQFF

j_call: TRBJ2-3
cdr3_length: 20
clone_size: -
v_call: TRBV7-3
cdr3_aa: CASSSKGQGSGPGGRDTQYF

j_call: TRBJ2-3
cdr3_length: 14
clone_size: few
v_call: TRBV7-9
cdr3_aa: CASSFEGSTDTQYF

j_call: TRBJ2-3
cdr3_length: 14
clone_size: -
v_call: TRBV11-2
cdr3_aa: CAGKGGPSTDTQYF

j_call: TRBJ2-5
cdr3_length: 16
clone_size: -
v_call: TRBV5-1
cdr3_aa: CANSLIQGKGQETQYF

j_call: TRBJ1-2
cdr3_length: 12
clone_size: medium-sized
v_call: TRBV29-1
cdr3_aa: CSVEGWAGGYTF

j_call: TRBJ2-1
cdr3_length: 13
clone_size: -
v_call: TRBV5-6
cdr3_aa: CASSRVGNNEQFF

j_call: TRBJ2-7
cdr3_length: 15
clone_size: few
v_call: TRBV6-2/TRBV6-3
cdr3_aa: CASSTTGTSTYEQYF

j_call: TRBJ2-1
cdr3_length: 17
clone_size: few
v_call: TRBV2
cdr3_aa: CASRFKGLPRNYNEQFF

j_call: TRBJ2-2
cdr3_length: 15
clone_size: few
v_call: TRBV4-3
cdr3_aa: CASSLGPPGAGELFF

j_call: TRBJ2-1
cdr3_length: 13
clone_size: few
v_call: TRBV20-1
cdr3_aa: CSALAGGSGEQFF

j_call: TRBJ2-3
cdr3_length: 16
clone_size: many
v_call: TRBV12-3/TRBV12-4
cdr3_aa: CASSFFGTGGTDTQYF

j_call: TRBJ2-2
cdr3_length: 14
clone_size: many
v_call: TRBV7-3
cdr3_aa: CASSLTTNTGELFF